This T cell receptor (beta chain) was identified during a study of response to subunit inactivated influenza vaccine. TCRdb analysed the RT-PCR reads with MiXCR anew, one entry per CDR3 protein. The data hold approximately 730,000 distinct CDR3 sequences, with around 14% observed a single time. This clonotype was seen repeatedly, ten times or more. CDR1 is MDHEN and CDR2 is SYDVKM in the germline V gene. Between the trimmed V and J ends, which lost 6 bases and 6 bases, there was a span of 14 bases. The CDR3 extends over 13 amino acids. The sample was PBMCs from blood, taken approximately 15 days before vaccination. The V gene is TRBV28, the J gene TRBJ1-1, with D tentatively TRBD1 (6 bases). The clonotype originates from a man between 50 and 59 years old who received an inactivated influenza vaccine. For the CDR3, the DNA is TGTGCCAGCAGACGACGGGGGCGAGCTGAAGCTTTCTTT. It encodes CASRRRGRAEAFF.